What follows are 6 T cell receptor beta chains derived from one specimen sequenced in a study of blood T cell repertoires in COVID-19. Profiling relied on immunoSEQ multiplex PCR, and the TCRdb table lists in-frame clones only, not all of them. The data show approximately 210,000 clones, about 83% seen once. The source material was peripheral blood. All receptors come from a woman aged 40-49 years with active or convalescent COVID-19.

The chain recombines TRBV7-2 with TRBJ1-4, with 10 bases matching TRBD1. V shed 5 bases and J 5 bases; nucleotides not matched to a gene: 2. CDR3 length equals 14 residues. Germline loops: CDR1 SGHTA, CDR2 FQGNSA. Here the CDR3 DNA reads TGTGCCAGCAGCAAGGACAGGGGGAATGAAAAACTGTTTTTT. Protein: CASSKDRGNEKLFF.

The chain has TRBV6-2 or TRBV6-3 and TRBJ2-3, with 12 bases fitting TRBD2. V lost 5 bases, J lost 6 bases, and 15 bases stayed unmatched. CDR1 and CDR2 from the germline V gene are MNHEY and SVGEGT. The CDR3 totals 18 residues. CDR3 sequence reads: CASSPPRQTSGGEDTQYF. The CDR3 nucleotides are TGTGCCAGCAGTCCGCCACGACAGACTAGCGGGGGTGAGGATACGCAGTATTTT.

The V gene is TRBV15, the J gene TRBJ2-7, with D unresolved. Germline V gene data show CDR1 as LNHNV and CDR2 as YYDKDF (reference sequence). This CDR3 is 13 amino acids long. The V end lost 0 bases, the J end lost 3 bases, and 6 bases lay between the germline ends. The CDR3 coding sequence is TGTGCCACCAGCAGAGACCCCAGCTACGAGCAGTACTTC. Its protein is CATSRDPSYEQYF.

This clone has more than one count but fewer than ten. The chain couples TRBV7-9 to TRBJ1-4; no clear D gene. Germline V gene data show CDR1 as SEHNR and CDR2 as FQNEAQ (reference sequence). The CDR3 has 15 amino acids. V lost 6 bases and J 4 bases, leaving 15 bases between the germline ends. The CDR3 loop is CASRPPPGLNEKLFF. CDR3 DNA sequence: TGTGCCAGCAGACCTCCCCCAGGCCTTAATGAAAAACTGTTTTTT.

V and J are TRBV19 and TRBJ1-4, with D maybe TRBD1 (6 bases). This CDR3 has 15 residues. The germline gives CDR1 LNHDA, CDR2 SQIVND (reference sequence). V was shortened by 6 bases and J by 4 bases, with 15 bases between the two germline ends. In DNA, the CDR3 is TGTGCCAGTAGCATTCGGACAGCGTATAATGAAAAACTGTTTTTT. Protein sequence: CASSIRTAYNEKLFF.

The genes are TRBV5-1 and TRBJ1-4; D may be TRBD1 (6 bases). The germline V gene has CDR1 SGHRS and CDR2 YFSETQ. V lost 4 bases and J lost 7, with 14 bases in between. The CDR3 spans 14 residues. The CDR3 DNA reads as TGCGCCAGCAGCCAATCAACAGGGAGTGAAAAACTGTTTTTT. As protein: CASSQSTGSEKLFF.